This T cell receptor (beta chain) comes out of a study of control samples from healthy donors and cancer patients. A few counts support this clone. The CDR3 consists of 13 residues. V was cut by 5 bases and J by 7 bases, with 11 bases left in between. Germline loops: CDR1 MNHNY, CDR2 SVGAGI (reference sequence). Here immunoSEQ multiplex PCR was the method, and the copy in TCRdb shows in-frame clones only, minus some. Here the sample spans around 120,000 clones, 80% to 90% being singletons. The chain combines TRBV6-6 with TRBJ1-4; D call uncertain. Input material: PBMCs. The receptor comes from a woman aged 50 to 60 with colorectal cancer. The CDR3 is CASSKERGEKLFF. In DNA, the CDR3 is TGTGCCAGCAGTAAAGAAAGAGGTGAAAAACTGTTTTTT.